The 25 T cell receptor beta chains below come from one sample, sequenced in a study of blood T cells in healthy people across ages. A second 7 to 11 cycle PCR used barcoded and J-beta primers. A single record per CDR3 protein comes from TCRdb applying MiXCR to the 5' RACE reads. The table records about 970,000 distinct CDR3 sequences, 45% to 60% of them present only once. Sequencing was performed on blood. Every receptor here comes from a woman aged 55-69 years in good health.

V is TRBV20-1 and J is TRBJ2-5, with 10 positions matching TRBD2. Per the germline V gene, CDR1 is DFQATT and CDR2 is SNEGSKA (reference sequence). The J segment lost 11 bases and the V segment lost 5 bases, leaving 11 bases of the junction unmatched. The CDR3 length is 13 residues. The CDR3, as DNA: TGCAGTGCTCTGGGACTAGCGTTACTAGGGCAGTACTTC. Encoded protein: CSALGLALLGQYF.

V is TRBV29-1 and J is TRBJ2-1; D gene ambiguous. The CDR3 is 13 residues long. The V end was cut by 7 bases, the J end by 2 bases, with 12 bases between. CDR1 and CDR2 from the germline V gene are SQVTM and ANQGSEA. The CDR3 here is CSEVKRTYNEQFF. The CDR3 region has the DNA TGCAGCGAAGTTAAGAGGACCTACAATGAGCAGTTCTTC.

The chain joins TRBV20-1 to TRBJ1-1; D remains unclear. Trimming removed 6 bases from V and 0 bases from J, with 11 bases in between. This CDR3 has 13 residues. Per germline, CDR1 DFQATT and CDR2 SNEGSKA (reference sequence). The CDR3 loop is CSATRGLNTEAFF. The CDR3 DNA reads as TGCAGTGCCACGCGCGGGCTGAACACTGAAGCTTTCTTT.

This clonotype was counted between two and nine times. The CDR3 nucleotides read TGCAGTGCTAGATCTGGGGTTAGGGCCTATGGCTACACCTTC. This gives the protein CSARSGVRAYGYTF. The genes are TRBV20-1 and TRBJ1-2; no clear D. V lost 2 bases and J lost 4, with 14 bases in between. Germline-derived CDR1 and CDR2 are DFQATT and SNEGSKA (reference sequence). This CDR3 comprises 14 residues.

The chain joins TRBV28 to TRBJ2-7; D is unresolved. The germline V gene encodes CDR1 MDHEN and CDR2 SYDVKM. The CDR3 loop spans 13 amino acids. Deletions cut 4 bases from V and 1 base from J, with 8 bases between. In nucleotides, the CDR3 is TGTGCCAGCAGTTGGCAGGTTTCCTACGAGCAGTACTTC. Amino acids: CASSWQVSYEQYF. Variable domain in full (rest from reference TRBV28 and TRBJ2-7): DVKVTQSSRYLVKRTGEKVFLECVQDMDHENMFWYRQDPGLGLRLIYFSYDVKMKEKGDIPEGYSVSREKKERFSLILESASTNQTSMYLCASSWQVSYEQYFGPGTRLTVT.

The chain joins TRBV30 to TRBJ2-7, with 9 bases identical to TRBD2. The CDR3 consists of 13 residues. V lost 0 bases and J lost 4; bases outside the gene matches: 1. Germline V gives CDR1 GTSNPN, CDR2 SVGIG (reference sequence). CDR3 amino acids: CAWSVTSGYEQYF. CDR3 in DNA: TGTGCCTGGAGTGTGACTAGCGGATACGAGCAGTACTTC. The full variable domain, completed using reference TRBV30 and TRBJ2-7, is SQTIHQWPATLVQPVGSPLSLECTVEGTSNPNLYWYRQAAGRGLQLLFYSVGIGQISSEVPQNLSASRPQDRQFILSSKKLLLSDSGFYLCAWSVTSGYEQYFGPGTRLTVT.

J is TRBJ2-5 and V is TRBV20-1; perhaps TRBD2 as D (6 bases). The J call may be mistaken, given a closer DNA end match to TRBJ2-7. Germline lookup yields CDR1 DFQATT and CDR2 SNEGSKA (reference sequence). The CDR3 spans 16 residues. The CDR3 loop reads CSARAGSGVLSYEQYF. The CDR3 nucleotides are TGCAGTGCTAGAGCTGGGTCGGGAGTTCTTTCCTACGAGCAGTACTTC.

This chain uses TRBV20-1 with TRBJ2-2; D not resolved. The CDR3 length is 16 residues. Trimming shortened V by 3 bases and J by 0 bases, and 14 bases separated the two germline ends. Germline V gene sequence: CDR1 DFQATT, CDR2 SNEGSKA (reference sequence). The CDR3 region is CSARPLQLANTGELFF. In nucleotides, the CDR3 is TGCAGTGCTAGGCCACTACAGCTCGCGAACACCGGGGAGCTGTTTTTT.

This clonotype was observed a handful of times. The chain is built from TRBV5-1 and TRBJ1-5; 7 positions agree with TRBD1. CDR3 length: 15 amino acids. The junction had 7 bases not matched to a gene; V was cut back by 2 bases and J by 5 bases. Germline CDR1 SGHRS, CDR2 YFSETQ. CDR3 nucleotide sequence: TGCGCCAGCAGCTTTTCAGGGGGTTTGGATCAGCCCCAGCATTTT. The encoded protein is CASSFSGGLDQPQHF.

V is TRBV20-1 and J is TRBJ2-5; the D is unclear. Judging by the DNA end, TRBJ2-7 fits better; the J call may be wrong. The CDR3 is 12 amino acids. Per the germline V gene, CDR1 is DFQATT and CDR2 is SNEGSKA (reference sequence). The CDR3 sequence: CSARERNYEQYF. In nucleotides, the CDR3 is TGCAGTGCTAGAGAAAGAAACTACGAGCAGTACTTC.

This sequence joins TRBV7-9 and TRBJ2-3, with D perhaps given as TRBD1 or TRBD2 (5 bases each). Trimming stripped 5 bases from V and 2 bases from J, with 14 bases between. Germline CDR1 SEHNR, CDR2 FQNEAQ (reference sequence). The length of the CDR3 is 15 residues. The DNA for the CDR3 is TGTGCCAGCAGCACGGGGCAGGCCAACACAGATACGCAGTATTTT. It translates to CASSTGQANTDTQYF.

This rearrangement joins TRBV5-5 to TRBJ2-5; 8 bases match TRBD1. J lost 2 bases, V lost 3 bases, and 9 bases had no gene match. Germline lookup yields CDR1 SGHKS and CDR2 YYEKEE (reference sequence). The CDR3 has 16 residues. CDR3 DNA sequence: TGTGCCAGCAGCTCGCGGACAGGGTTGGGGCAAGAGACCCAGTACTTC. It translates to CASSSRTGLGQETQYF.

The J gene is TRBJ1-1, the V gene TRBV28, with 8 positions matching TRBD1. Germline CDR1 is MDHEN and CDR2 is SYDVKM. After removal of 8 bases from V and 3 bases from J, the junction contained 8 bases not matched to a gene. This CDR3 comprises 14 residues. The CDR3 loop is CASGTGQPDTEAFF. DNA for the CDR3: TGTGCCAGCGGGACAGGACAGCCTGACACTGAAGCTTTCTTT.

The chain is built from TRBV20-1 and TRBJ2-1, with D unclear. The ends were cut back, 0 bases at V and 7 bases at J, with 16 bases in the middle. CDR3 length: 15 residues. The V gene's germline CDR1 is DFQATT and CDR2 SNEGSKA (reference sequence). CDR3 DNA: TGCAGTGCTAGAGATAGGAACCCTCCCCTAAATGAGCAGTTCTTC. It yields the protein CSARDRNPPLNEQFF.

This rearrangement joins TRBV11-2 to TRBJ2-4, with TRBD2 matching 11 bases. Matching the DNA end better, TRBJ2-7 makes the J call doubtful. Germline V gives CDR1 SGHAT, CDR2 FQNNGV. This CDR3 is 16 amino acids long. In DNA form, the CDR3 reads TGTGCCAGCAGCTTAGTGCGCGGTAGCGGGAGGGGCGAGCAGTACTTC. It yields the protein CASSLVRGSGRGEQYF.

The V and J genes are TRBV4-3 and TRBJ2-5; no reliable D call. V lost 1 base and J lost 1, with 10 bases in between. The CDR3 has 15 residues. Looked up from germline, CDR1 is LGHNA and CDR2 is YSLEER. Here the CDR3 reads CASSQGWTVQETQYF. CDR3 nucleotides: TGCGCCAGCAGCCAAGGTTGGACGGTCCAAGAGACCCAGTACTTC.

The chain couples TRBV7-9 to TRBJ2-2, with D unclear. The V gene's germline CDR1 is SEHNR and CDR2 FQNEAQ (reference sequence). The ends were cut back, 1 base at V and 6 bases at J, with 6 bases in the middle. The CDR3 consists of 13 residues. This CDR3 reads CASSLDTAGELFF. CDR3 DNA sequence: TGTGCCAGCAGCTTAGACACCGCCGGGGAGCTGTTTTTT.

This clonotype was detected only once. The chain is built from TRBV28 and TRBJ2-3; D gene uncertain. The germline V and J ends were trimmed by 4 bases and 1 base, with 9 bases remaining between them. The germline V gene encodes CDR1 MDHEN and CDR2 SYDVKM. This CDR3 comprises 14 residues. CDR3 residues: CASSYPRGTDTQYF. As DNA, the CDR3 is TGTGCCAGCAGTTACCCTCGGGGCACAGATACGCAGTATTTT.

The chain employs TRBV7-9 and TRBJ2-1; 9 bases agree with TRBD2. J was trimmed by 6 bases and V by 3 bases; bases with no gene match: 6. This CDR3 has 15 amino acids. The germline V gene encodes CDR1 SEHNR and CDR2 FQNEAQ (reference sequence). In DNA form, the CDR3 reads TGTGCCAGCAGCTTGGTGGTAGCGGGAGCCAATGAGCAGTTCTTC. Its protein is CASSLVVAGANEQFF.

The genes are TRBV7-2 and TRBJ2-6; tentatively, D is TRBD2 (6 bases). Trimming took 5 bases from V and 1 from J, leaving 18 bases between them. CDR3 size: 18 residues. CDR1 and CDR2 from the germline V gene are SGHTA and FQGNSA. The CDR3 DNA is TGTGCCAGCAGCCCTTACGGAGGGACCCTTTCTGGGGCCAACGTCCTGACTTTC. Translated, it gives CASSPYGGTLSGANVLTF.

The CDR3 nucleotides are TGTGCCAGCAGCCTTTACACCAGGGGTTGGACGATCACTGAAGCTTTCTTT. As protein: CASSLYTRGWTITEAFF. The chain joins TRBV7-2 to TRBJ1-1, with D possibly being TRBD1 (6 bases). V gave up 5 bases and J gave up 4 bases, with 23 bases separating them. Germline loops: CDR1 SGHTA, CDR2 FQGNSA. This CDR3 comprises 17 residues.

This clonotype was counted between two and nine times. The V and J genes are TRBV7-9 and TRBJ2-1, with TRBD2 matching 8 bases. Per germline, CDR1 SEHNR and CDR2 FQNEAQ (reference sequence). The CDR3 sequence is 19 residues long. The V gene end was trimmed by 7 bases and the J gene end by 0 bases; junction bases not matched to a gene: 17. The CDR3 bases are TGTGCCAGCACCCGAGGGGGTCTAGCGGGCCTGAGCTCCTACAATGAGCAGTTCTTC. It is translated as CASTRGGLAGLSSYNEQFF. Complete variable domain (other parts from reference TRBV7-9 and TRBJ2-1): DTGVSQNPRHKITKRGQNVTFRCDPISEHNRLYWYRQTLGQGPEFLTYFQNEAQLEKSRLLSDRFSAERPKGSFSTLEIQRTEQGDSAMYLCASTRGGLAGLSSYNEQFFGPGTRLTVL.

About this clonotype itself: One end of the junction fails to match germline, which may point to a read error. The chain combines TRBV20-1 with TRBJ2-1; the D gene is possibly TRBD2 (6 bases). The length of the CDR3 is 14 residues. CDR1 DFQATT and CDR2 SNEGSKA come from the germline V gene (reference sequence). CDR3 bases: TGCGGTGCTAAGGGCGGAGGGAGTAGCAATGAGCAGTTCTTC. This gives the protein CGAKGGGSSNEQFF.

As to this clonotype: An end of the junction differs from the germline gene, which may be a read error. This sequence joins TRBV20-1 and TRBJ2-5; 11 nucleotides align to TRBD2. Germline CDR1 DFQATT, CDR2 SNEGSKA (reference sequence). This CDR3 has 14 residues. DNA for the CDR3: TGCAGTGCTAGGACTAGCGGGACCCAAGGGACCCAGTACTTC. It yields the protein CSARTSGTQGTQYF.

This chain links TRBV5-1 with TRBJ2-1, with 12 positions matching TRBD2. V trimming: 9 bases; J trimming: 4 bases; junction bases outside the gene matches: 11. In germline, CDR1 is SGHRS, CDR2 YFSETQ. This CDR3 is built from 16 residues. The CDR3 is CATTDRGLAGYNEQFF. The CDR3 coding sequence is TGCGCCACCACCGACAGGGGACTAGCGGGTTACAATGAGCAGTTCTTC.